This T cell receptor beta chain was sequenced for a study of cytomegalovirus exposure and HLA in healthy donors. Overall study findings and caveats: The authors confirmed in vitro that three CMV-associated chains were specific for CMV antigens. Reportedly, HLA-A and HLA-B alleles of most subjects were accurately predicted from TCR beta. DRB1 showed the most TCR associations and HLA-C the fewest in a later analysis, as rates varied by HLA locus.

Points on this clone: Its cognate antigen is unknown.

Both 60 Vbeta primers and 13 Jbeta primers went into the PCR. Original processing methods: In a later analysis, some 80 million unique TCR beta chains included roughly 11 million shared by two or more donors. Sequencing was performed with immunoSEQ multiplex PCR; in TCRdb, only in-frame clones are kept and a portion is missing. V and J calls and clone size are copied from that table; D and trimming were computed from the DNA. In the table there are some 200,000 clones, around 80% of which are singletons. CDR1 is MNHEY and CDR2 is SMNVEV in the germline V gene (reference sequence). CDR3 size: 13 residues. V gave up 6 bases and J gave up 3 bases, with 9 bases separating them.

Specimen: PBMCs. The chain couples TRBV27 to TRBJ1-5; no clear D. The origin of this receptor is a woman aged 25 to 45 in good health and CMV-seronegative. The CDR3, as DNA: TGTGCCAGCAGCCCCCGAGTCAATCAGCCCCAGCATTTT. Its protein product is CASSPRVNQPQHF.